This passage covers 8 T cell receptor beta chains from one sample sequenced in a study of neurological immune-mediated disorders. TCRdb reanalysed the 5' RACE reads using MiXCR and keeps one entry per CDR3 protein. The repertoire holds 45,000 or so distinct CDR3 sequences, 3% seen once, with about 15% in the top ten. The sequenced material came from PBMCs. The receptor source for this set is a woman aged 45-65 years with multiple sclerosis.

V is TRBV20-1 and J is TRBJ1-5; TRBD1 matches at 7 bases. The V segment lost 1 base and the J segment 6 bases; nucleotides outside the gene matches: 6. The CDR3 sequence is 14 residues long. Germline loops: CDR1 DFQATT, CDR2 SNEGSKA (reference sequence). Here the CDR3 reads CSARATGLGQPQHF. CDR3 DNA: TGCAGTGCTAGAGCGACAGGGCTGGGTCAGCCCCAGCATTTT.

This clonotype was detected ten times or more. V is TRBV5-1 and J is TRBJ2-3; the match to TRBD2 covers 11 bases. The CDR3 covers 15 residues. Germline CDR1 is SGHRS and CDR2 is YFSETQ. V dropped 1 base and J dropped 4; count of bases not matched to a gene: 2. The CDR3 loop is CASSLLSGGADTQYF. CDR3 nucleotide sequence: TGCGCCAGCAGCTTGCTTAGCGGGGGGGCAGATACGCAGTATTTT.

In its sample, this clonotype was seen many times. V and J are TRBV19 and TRBJ1-4; a possible D gene is TRBD1 (5 bases). Trimming shortened V by 5 bases and J by 8 bases, and 12 bases separated the two germline ends. Germline V gene sequence: CDR1 LNHDA, CDR2 SQIVND (reference sequence). The CDR3 totals 13 residues. CDR3 in amino acids: CASSARDDEKLFF. The CDR3, as DNA: TGTGCCAGTAGTGCCAGGGACGACGAAAAACTGTTTTTT.

Ten or more counts support this clonotype. This chain uses TRBV5-1 with TRBJ2-2, with D possibly being TRBD1 (5 bases). This CDR3 has 15 amino acids. V was shortened by 0 bases and J by 0 bases, with 6 bases between the two germline ends. Germline loops: CDR1 SGHRS, CDR2 YFSETQ. The CDR3 DNA sequence: TGCGCCAGCAGCTTGGGACAGCCGAACACCGGGGAGCTGTTTTTT. It codes for CASSLGQPNTGELFF.

Many counts were recorded for this clonotype. The CDR3 reads CASSYSSPTRPANYGYTF. In nucleotides, the CDR3 is TGTGCCAGCAGTTACTCGAGCCCTACTAGGCCAGCTAACTATGGCTACACCTTC. The chain has TRBV6-5 and TRBJ1-2; D is ambiguous. The ends were cut back, 0 bases at V and 0 bases at J, with 17 bases in the middle. This CDR3 spans 18 amino acids. CDR1 is MNHEY and CDR2 is SVGAGI in the germline V gene.

This clonotype was observed many times. The chain uses TRBV18 and TRBJ2-7; D may match TRBD1 or TRBD2 (5 bases each). CDR1 is KGHSH and CDR2 is LQKENI in the germline V gene. The V end lost 1 base, the J end lost 6 bases, and 10 bases lay between the germline ends. CDR3 size: 13 residues. This chain's CDR3 is CASSPLGTSEQYF. CDR3 sequence (DNA): TGTGCCAGCTCACCACTTGGGACCTCCGAGCAGTACTTC.

This clonotype occurred a few times. This chain joins TRBV18 and TRBJ2-4; perhaps TRBD2 as D (5 bases). The germline CDR1 and CDR2 sequences are KGHSH and LQKENI. CDR3 length equals 17 residues. V lost 4 bases and J lost 1, with 17 bases in between. CDR3 region: CASSRSLEATAKNIQYF. CDR3 DNA sequence: TGTGCCAGCTCACGGTCTCTGGAGGCCACGGCCAAAAACATTCAGTACTTC. Full variable domain (missing parts from reference TRBV18 and TRBJ2-4): NAGVMQNPRHLVRRRGQEARLRCSPMKGHSHVYWYRQLPEEGLKFMVYLQKENIIDESGMPKERFSAEFPKEGPSILRIQQVVRGDSAAYFCASSRSLEATAKNIQYFGAGTRLSVL.

This clonotype has a count of ten or more. The chain uses TRBV5-5 and TRBJ1-6; tentatively, D is TRBD1 (5 bases). Germline CDR1 and CDR2: SGHKS and YYEKEE (reference sequence). CDR3 length equals 13 residues. Deletions cut 4 bases from V and 7 bases from J, with 9 bases between. CDR3 in amino acids: CASSRQLNSPLHF. As DNA, the CDR3 is TGTGCCAGCAGCCGACAGTTAAATTCACCCCTCCACTTT.